What follows are 6 T cell receptor beta chains derived from one specimen sequenced in a study of yellow fever vaccine responses in identical twins. TCRdb redid the calling of the RT-PCR reads with MiXCR, one entry per CDR3 protein. The sample contains about 14,000 distinct CDR3 sequences, approximately 88% of which appear only once. The sample in question was T cells from blood (PBMCs), unsorted or a sorted subset (not recorded which), obtained before or after yellow fever vaccination (not recorded which). These receptors all come from a woman under 30 who received the yellow fever vaccine.

This chain connects TRBV6-1 to TRBJ1-1; the D gene is possibly TRBD1 (6 bases). Germline loops: CDR1 MNHNS, CDR2 SASEGT. The CDR3 loop spans 14 amino acids. V lost 6 bases, J lost 5 bases, and 16 bases lay in between. The CDR3 sequence: CASRKQGAGTEAFF. Here the CDR3 DNA reads TGTGCCAGCAGAAAACAGGGTGCGGGAACTGAAGCTTTCTTT.

The rearrangement links TRBV10-3 to TRBJ1-1; 9 positions match TRBD1. Germline CDR1 and CDR2: ENHRY and SYGVKD. The V gene end was trimmed by 4 bases and the J gene end by 8 bases; junction bases not matched to a gene: 5. The CDR3 is 13 residues long. The CDR3 sequence is CAISAGQGTEAFF. The CDR3 DNA is TGTGCCATCAGTGCGGGACAGGGAACCGAAGCTTTCTTT.

This chain links TRBV20-1 with TRBJ2-5; D ambiguous. The CDR3 totals 12 residues. Germline V CDR1 and CDR2: DFQATT, SNEGSKA (reference sequence). Trimming cost V 6 bases and J 0 bases, with 8 bases left between them. Here the CDR3 reads CSARMNQETQYF. In DNA, the CDR3 is TGCAGTGCCCGGATGAACCAAGAGACCCAGTACTTC.

Only one count was recorded for this clonotype. The rearrangement uses TRBV2 and TRBJ2-7; D may be TRBD1 (5 bases). Germline V gene lookup returns CDR1 SNHLY and CDR2 FYNNEI. V lost 8 bases and J lost 7, with 12 bases in between. CDR3 length: 11 residues. CDR3 nucleotide sequence: TGTGCCAGCGCAGGGTTGTGGGAGCAGTACTTC. Its translation: CASAGLWEQYF.

The chain uses TRBV7-2 and TRBJ2-1; 9 bases are a match to TRBD2. V lost 6 bases and J lost 5; bases outside the gene matches: 11. Germline V gene sequence: CDR1 SGHTA, CDR2 FQGNSA. This CDR3 has 16 amino acids. In nucleotides, the CDR3 is TGTGCCAGCAGTTTCTCGCTAGCGGGGAGAAACAATGAGCAGTTCTTC. Amino acids: CASSFSLAGRNNEQFF.

V usage is TRBV5-1 and J usage is TRBJ1-3; D not resolved. The germline gives CDR1 SGHRS, CDR2 YFSETQ. The V gene lost 0 bases and the J gene lost 0 bases, with 7 bases spanning the gap. The CDR3 has 15 amino acids. The CDR3 DNA reads as TGCGCCAGCAGCTTGGGGGATACCTCTGGAAACACCATATATTTT. It encodes CASSLGDTSGNTIYF.